The 21 T cell receptor beta chains below come from one sample, sequenced in a study of blood T cells in healthy people across ages. The use of a sample-barcoded 5' primer and a J-beta primer mix characterized a second PCR of roughly 7 to 11 cycles. TCRdb reprocessed the 5' RACE reads via MiXCR and lists one record per CDR3 protein. The sample lists 700,000 to 850,000 distinct CDR3 sequences, about 53% occurring once. Sequenced sample: blood. The receptors here all came from a man at least 80 years old in good health.

The chain recombines TRBV25-1 with TRBJ1-1; no clear D. V was trimmed by 6 bases and J by 0 bases, leaving 11 bases between them. The CDR3 length is 14 residues. Germline V gene sequence: CDR1 MGHDK, CDR2 SYGVNS. In nucleotides, the CDR3 is TGTGCCAGCAGGGTAGTTGGAATGAACACTGAAGCTTTCTTT. This gives the protein CASRVVGMNTEAFF.

CDR3 amino acids: CASSRPSARGSGSSYNEQFF. CDR3 nucleotide sequence: TGTGCCAGCAGCCGTCCCTCCGCCAGGGGTAGCGGGAGCTCCTACAATGAGCAGTTCTTC. The chain is built from TRBV7-2 and TRBJ2-1; TRBD2 matches 9 bases. Trimming at V came to 5 bases and at J to 0 bases, leaving 17 bases not matched to a gene. The CDR3 has 20 residues. The germline V gene encodes CDR1 SGHTA and CDR2 FQGNSA. The whole variable domain, remainder taken from reference TRBV7-2 and TRBJ2-1, is GAGVSQSPSNKVTEKGKDVELRCDPISGHTALYWYRQSLGQGLEFLIYFQGNSAPDKSGLPSDRFSAERTGGSVSTLTIQRTQQEDSAVYLCASSRPSARGSGSSYNEQFFGPGTRLTVL.

This clonotype was seen repeatedly, ten times or more. This rearrangement joins TRBV12-3 or TRBV12-4 to TRBJ2-6; TRBD1 might be the D (5 bases). Trimming took 6 bases from V and 4 from J, leaving 19 bases between them. This CDR3 is 17 amino acids long. The CDR3 DNA reads TGTGCCAGCAGCCCCCTCCGACAGTTAACCGGGGCCAACGTCCTGACTTTC. This translates into CASSPLRQLTGANVLTF.

This sequence joins TRBV5-1 and TRBJ2-1; 12 bases fit TRBD2. CDR3 length: 15 residues. Trimming cost V 2 bases and J 9 bases; bases outside gene matches: 6. CDR1 and CDR2 from the germline V gene are SGHRS and YFSETQ. The CDR3 DNA follows: TGCGCCAGCAGCTTCCGACTAGCGGGAGAGGTTGAGCAGTTCTTC. The encoded protein is CASSFRLAGEVEQFF.

V gene TRBV20-1 combines with J gene TRBJ2-4, with 7 bases matching TRBD2. The CDR3 consists of 16 residues. Trimming took 0 bases from V and 10 from J; bases not matched to a gene: 15. Germline V gene lookup returns CDR1 DFQATT and CDR2 SNEGSKA (reference sequence). CDR3 sequence (DNA): TGCAGTGCTAGAGATCGAATTAGGCACCGGGGAGGGATTCAGTACTTC. Translated: CSARDRIRHRGGIQYF.

There are a few counts of this clonotype. The chain couples TRBV4-2 to TRBJ2-3, with 7 bases fitting TRBD2. This CDR3 has 12 amino acids. The J segment lost 14 bases and the V segment lost 1 base, leaving 6 bases of the junction unmatched. Looked up from germline, CDR1 is LGHNA and CDR2 is YNFKEQ. The CDR3 bases are TGTGCCAGCAGCCAAGCGGGAGGTTACGCGTATTTT. Its protein product is CASSQAGGYAYF.

This clonotype was seen more than once but under ten times. The chain recombines TRBV29-1 with TRBJ1-1, with a tentative D call TRBD1 (6 bases). The CDR3 spans 15 residues. V gave up 6 bases and J gave up 1 base, with 18 bases separating them. Germline-derived CDR1 and CDR2 are SQVTM and ANQGSEA. CDR3 residues: CSVLPGRGANTEAFF. In DNA, the CDR3 is TGCAGCGTCCTCCCCGGCCGGGGGGCGAACACTGAAGCTTTCTTT.

This clonotype was picked up a small number of times. The genes are TRBV20-1 and TRBJ2-1, with TRBD2 matching over 10 bases. Germline V CDR1 and CDR2: DFQATT, SNEGSKA (reference sequence). The CDR3 covers 13 residues. V trimming: 4 bases; J trimming: 4 bases; junction bases outside the gene matches: 1. In nucleotides, the CDR3 is TGCAGTGCTAAAGCGGGAGGGTACAATGAGCAGTTCTTC. Translation: CSAKAGGYNEQFF.

The V and J genes are TRBV28 and TRBJ2-4, with TRBD2 matching over 9 bases. The last part of the DNA fits TRBJ2-7 better; the J call may be wrong. Germline V gene data show CDR1 as MDHEN and CDR2 as SYDVKM. This CDR3 comprises 14 residues. CDR3 in DNA: TGTGCCTTGATGGGAGCGGGAGGTTCCTACGAGCAGTACTTC. It specifies CALMGAGGSYEQYF.

The J gene is TRBJ1-5, the V gene TRBV28, with 11 bases that match TRBD1. The germline V gene encodes CDR1 MDHEN and CDR2 SYDVKM. The CDR3 runs 16 residues. Trimming cost V 4 bases and J 5 bases; bases outside gene matches: 7. CDR3 sequence: CASSSPGQGVDQPQHF. The DNA for the CDR3 is TGTGCCAGCAGTTCGCCGGGACAGGGGGTGGATCAGCCCCAGCATTTT. Filled out from reference TRBV28 and TRBJ1-5, the complete variable domain reads DVKVTQSSRYLVKRTGEKVFLECVQDMDHENMFWYRQDPGLGLRLIYFSYDVKMKEKGDIPEGYSVSREKKERFSLILESASTNQTSMYLCASSSPGQGVDQPQHFGDGTRLSIL.

The chain is built from TRBV27 and TRBJ2-3; 7 bases are a match to TRBD2. V trimming: 7 bases; J trimming: 4 bases; junction bases outside the gene matches: 11. Germline lookup yields CDR1 MNHEY and CDR2 SMNVEV (reference sequence). The length of the CDR3 is 15 residues. The CDR3 DNA is TGTGCCAGCACCCCGAGGCGGGGGATGTCAGATACGCAGTATTTT. Protein product: CASTPRRGMSDTQYF.

CDR3 DNA: TGCAGCGTTGAAAACCGGGCCAACTATGGCTACACCTTC. It translates to CSVENRANYGYTF. The chain links TRBV29-1 to TRBJ1-2; D gene unclear. The CDR3 covers 13 residues. Germline V gives CDR1 SQVTM, CDR2 ANQGSEA. The germline V and J ends were trimmed by 2 bases and 2 bases, with 9 bases remaining between them.

This clonotype was counted ten times or more. The V and J genes are TRBV20-1 and TRBJ2-5; 8 bases line up with TRBD2. V lost 2 bases, J lost 2 bases, and 4 bases stayed unmatched. CDR3 length: 14 amino acids. Per germline, CDR1 DFQATT and CDR2 SNEGSKA (reference sequence). The DNA of the CDR3 is TGCAGTGCTAGATCTTTAGCGGGGCAAGAGACCCAGTACTTC. As protein: CSARSLAGQETQYF.

This chain connects TRBV6-6 to TRBJ1-5; D is unclear. This CDR3 contains 13 residues. Germline assignment: CDR1 MNHNY and CDR2 SVGAGI (reference sequence). Deletions cut 11 bases from V and 2 bases from J, with 13 bases between. In DNA, the CDR3 is TGTGCCGCACGCGGGATGGGCAATCAGCCCCAGCATTTT. This sequence encodes CAARGMGNQPQHF.

The chain has TRBV11-2 and TRBJ1-1, with a possible D match to TRBD1 (5 bases). The CDR3 spans 15 residues. Germline-derived CDR1 and CDR2 are SGHAT and FQNNGV. Trimming cost V 2 bases and J 5 bases, with 15 bases left between them. CDR3 bases: TGTGCCAGCAGCTTACGGGGACTAGGTAGGACTGAAGCTTTCTTT. This encodes CASSLRGLGRTEAFF.

The chain couples TRBV29-1 to TRBJ2-5; 7 bases map to TRBD2. The CDR3 length is 12 residues. V gave up 7 bases and J gave up 11 bases; unmatched junction bases: 13. Germline values: CDR1 SQVTM, CDR2 ANQGSEA. This chain's CDR3 is CSATVGVGGQYF. The CDR3 region has the DNA TGCAGCGCCACAGTCGGGGTGGGGGGGCAGTACTTC.

J is TRBJ1-2 and V is TRBV24-1; 7 nucleotides match TRBD1. Trimming removed 3 bases from V and 8 bases from J; junction bases left unmatched: 14. The CDR3 is 16 residues long. Germline V CDR1 and CDR2: KGHDR, SFDVKD. This CDR3 reads CATSDPRLDRLKGYTF. The CDR3 DNA follows: TGTGCCACCAGTGATCCTCGCCTGGACAGGCTGAAGGGCTACACCTTC.

The rearrangement links TRBV7-3 to TRBJ2-3, with a weak D call TRBD2 (7 bases). Germline V gene sequence: CDR1 SGHTA, CDR2 FQGTGA. Trimming removed 6 bases at V and 4 bases at J, with 20 bases between. CDR3 size: 16 residues. CDR3 nucleotides: TGTGCCAGCAGTCGACGGGCGGGGGCCCTCGCAGATACGCAGTATTTT. Amino acid sequence: CASSRRAGALADTQYF.

This chain uses TRBV2 with TRBJ2-7, with 7 bases that match TRBD2. CDR3 length: 15 amino acids. The V segment lost 5 bases and the J segment 7 bases; nucleotides outside the gene matches: 14. Germline CDR1 is SNHLY and CDR2 is FYNNEI. The CDR3 DNA follows: TGTGCCAGCAGTCTGACTAGCATATCTTACAATGAGCAGTACTTC. This codes for CASSLTSISYNEQYF.

The rearrangement links TRBV7-2 to TRBJ2-1; no firm D call. The end of the DNA aligns better with TRBJ2-7, so the J call may be wrong. The CDR3 is 15 amino acids. Germline V gene lookup returns CDR1 SGHTA and CDR2 FQGNSA. DNA of the CDR3: TGTGCCAGCAGCTCCACGGCGAGCTCCTACAATGAGCAGTACTTC. Translating it yields CASSSTASSYNEQYF.

Only a few counts were recorded for this clonotype. The chain links TRBV4-1 to TRBJ1-1, with D unresolved. The CDR3 sequence is 14 residues long. V gave up 0 bases and J gave up 0 bases, with 5 bases separating them. Germline V gene lookup returns CDR1 MGHRA and CDR2 YSYEKL. The CDR3 DNA follows: TGCGCCAGCAGCCAAGATTTGGTGAACACTGAAGCTTTCTTT. Translation gives CASSQDLVNTEAFF.